This T cell receptor (beta chain) emerged from a study of blood T cells in healthy people across ages. Next came a second PCR, run for about 6 to 11 cycles, which used a sample-barcoded 5' primer along with a J-beta primer mix. The study obtained at least 3 million CDR3-containing paired-end reads from every sample. One entry per CDR3 protein, called by TCRdb with MiXCR from the 5' RACE reads. The sample carries roughly 1.5 million distinct CDR3 sequences, roughly two fifths recorded once. Germline assignment: CDR1 SGHRS and CDR2 YFSETQ. The ends were cut back, 0 bases at V and 4 bases at J, with 10 bases in the middle. The CDR3 spans 14 residues.

Sequenced input: blood. The source of this sequence is a woman younger than 30 in good health. The chain uses TRBV5-1 and TRBJ1-1; D unresolved. The CDR3 loop reads CASSLGVGFTEAFF. The CDR3 nucleotides are TGCGCCAGCAGCTTGGGGGTTGGGTTCACTGAAGCTTTCTTT. The full variable domain, its missing parts supplied by reference TRBV5-1 and TRBJ1-1, is KAGVTQTPRYLIKTRGQQVTLSCSPISGHRSVSWYQQTPGQGLQFLFEYFSETQRNKGNFPGRFSGRQFSNSRSEMNVSTLELGDSALYLCASSLGVGFTEAFFGQGTRLTVV.